This record concerns one TCR beta chain sequence. Its target is not known. PCR employed 60 Vbeta and 13 Jbeta primers. Assay: immunoSEQ multiplex PCR; the TCRdb copy retains only in-frame clones and omits some. The data hold roughly 100,000 clones, with around 63% observed a single time. The germline gives CDR1 SNHLY, CDR2 FYNNEI. The junction had 14 bases not matched to a gene; V was cut back by 6 bases and J by 6 bases. The CDR3 runs to 16 residues. The entry originates in a study of cytomegalovirus exposure and HLA in healthy donors. The wider study: Earlier, about 180 million T cells were analyzed, and around 100 million unique TCR beta sequences were found among them.

General study results and limits: Analysis performed later found 16,000 or so TCR beta sequences associated with HLA alleles at 0.05 false discovery rate. In vitro, three CMV-associated chains proved specific for CMV antigens.

This clonotype originated in a man aged 25-45 years in good health and CMV-seronegative. The sample consisted of PBMCs. The V and J genes are TRBV2 and TRBJ2-1, with 7 bases fitting TRBD2. CDR3 residues: CASSATGFSGVNEQFF. Written as DNA, the CDR3 is TGTGCCAGCAGCGCGACCGGGTTCAGCGGGGTCAATGAGCAGTTCTTC.